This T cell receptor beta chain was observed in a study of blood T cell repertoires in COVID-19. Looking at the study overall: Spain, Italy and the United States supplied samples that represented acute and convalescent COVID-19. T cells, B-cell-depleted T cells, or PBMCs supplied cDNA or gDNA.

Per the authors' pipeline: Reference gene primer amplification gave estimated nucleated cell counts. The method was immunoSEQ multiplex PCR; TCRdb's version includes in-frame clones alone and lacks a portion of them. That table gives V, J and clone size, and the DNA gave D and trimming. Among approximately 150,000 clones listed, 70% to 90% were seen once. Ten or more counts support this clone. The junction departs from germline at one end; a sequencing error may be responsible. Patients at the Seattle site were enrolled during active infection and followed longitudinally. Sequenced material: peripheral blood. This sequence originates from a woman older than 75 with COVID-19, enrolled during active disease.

The CDR3 loop reads CASSVEGQGFTYPLF. The CDR3 nucleotides read TGTGCCAGCAGTGTGGAGGGACAGGGGTTTACTTACCCCCTCTTC. The genes are TRBV2 and TRBJ2-1, with TRBD1 matching 10 bases. Germline CDR1 reads SNHLY; CDR2 reads FYNNEI. The CDR3 sequence is 15 residues long. Full variable domain (outside the CDR3, taken from reference TRBV2 and TRBJ2-1): EPEVTQTPSHQVTQMGQEVILRCVPISNHLYFYWYRQILGQKVEFLVSFYNNEISEKSEIFDDQFSVERPDGSNFTLKIRSTKLEDSAMYFCASSVEGQGFTYPLFGPGTRLTVL.